The 26 T cell receptor beta chains below come from one sample, sequenced in a study of blood T cell repertoires in COVID-19. Sequenced by immunoSEQ multiplex PCR; TCRdb stores in-frame clones only, minus some. The sample includes under 200,000 clones, roughly nine tenths of them seen just once. Sequencing used peripheral blood. Receptors were obtained from a woman in her sixties with COVID-19, enrolled during active disease.

J is TRBJ2-1 and V is TRBV6-4; the D is unclear. V was pared by 4 bases and J by 0 bases, with 7 bases between. The germline CDR1 and CDR2 sequences are MRHNA and SNTAGT. The CDR3 extends over 14 amino acids. The CDR3 region is CASSAESSYNEQFF. The CDR3 bases are TGTGCCAGCAGTGCGGAGAGCTCCTACAATGAGCAGTTCTTC.

This clone was recorded only once. The chain joins TRBV7-2 to TRBJ2-7; tentative D call: TRBD1 (7 bases). CDR3 length: 13 amino acids. Germline V gene data show CDR1 as SGHTA and CDR2 as FQGNSA. V lost 3 bases and J lost 2, with 8 bases in between. The CDR3 sequence is CASSFRGAYEQYF. CDR3 in DNA: TGTGCCAGCAGCTTCAGGGGGGCCTACGAGCAGTACTTC.

Only one count was recorded for this clone. This chain connects TRBV5-8 to TRBJ2-2; D ambiguous. The CDR3 runs to 14 residues. Trimming stripped 6 bases from V and 3 bases from J, with 12 bases between. CDR1 and CDR2 from the germline V gene are SGHTS and YDEGEE. The CDR3 coding sequence is TGTGCCAGCAACTTCTACCTAGACACCGGGGAGCTGTTTTTT. Its protein product is CASNFYLDTGELFF.

This clone showed up just a few times. This sequence joins TRBV3-1 (or the pseudogene TRBV3-2) and TRBJ2-6; TRBD2 is a possible D gene (6 bases). Deletions cut 1 base from V and 3 bases from J, with 13 bases between. There are 17 residues in the CDR3. Germline V gene sequence: CDR1 LGHDT, CDR2 YNNKEL (reference sequence). In DNA, the CDR3 is TGTGCCAGCAGCCAAGGAATCGGGGGAAATGGGGCCAACGTCCTGACTTTC. Translated: CASSQGIGGNGANVLTF.

V and J are TRBV24-1 and TRBJ2-1, with D possibly TRBD1 on 6 matching bases. The V end was cut by 3 bases, the J end by 6 bases, with 11 bases between. The CDR3 has 14 residues. Germline CDR1 reads KGHDR; CDR2 reads SFDVKD. CDR3 amino acids: CATSDGSRGNEQFF. CDR3 sequence (DNA): TGTGCCACCAGTGATGGAAGCAGGGGCAATGAGCAGTTCTTC.

This clone was recorded a few times. This sequence joins TRBV4-1 and TRBJ2-7, with D perhaps TRBD2 (5 bases). CDR3 length: 16 amino acids. Trimming took 0 bases from V and 2 from J, leaving 14 bases between them. Germline assignment: CDR1 MGHRA and CDR2 YSYEKL. The CDR3 region is CASSQEDPGSTYEQYF. The CDR3 bases are TGCGCCAGCAGCCAAGAGGATCCGGGGTCCACCTACGAGCAGTACTTC.

The CDR3 here is CAYGTGGNYGYTF. CDR3 sequence (DNA): TGTGCCTACGGGACAGGGGGCAACTATGGCTACACCTTC. This sequence joins TRBV30 and TRBJ1-2; 12 bases line up with TRBD1. This CDR3 is built from 13 residues. In germline, CDR1 is GTSNPN, CDR2 SVGIG (reference sequence). After removal of 7 bases from V and 2 bases from J, the junction contained 2 bases not matched to a gene.

The chain carries TRBV19 and TRBJ1-5; a weak D match, TRBD1 (6 bases). Germline V CDR1 and CDR2: LNHDA, SQIVND (reference sequence). The ends were cut back, 7 bases at V and 0 bases at J, with 16 bases in the middle. The CDR3 covers 16 residues. CDR3 protein: CASNTRGGASNQPQHF. In DNA, the CDR3 is TGTGCCAGTAATACACGCGGGGGGGCTAGCAATCAGCCCCAGCATTTT.

The chain joins TRBV19 to TRBJ2-7; D not resolved. CDR1 is LNHDA, CDR2 SQIVND, per germline (reference sequence). V shed 1 base and J shed 5 bases, with 3 bases lying between them. There are 11 residues in the CDR3. The CDR3 spells CASSIANEQYF. Written as DNA, the CDR3 is TGTGCCAGTAGTATAGCTAACGAGCAGTACTTC.

This chain links TRBV15 with TRBJ2-2, with D hard to call. Trimming shortened V by 0 bases and J by 1 base, and 9 bases separated the two germline ends. Germline values: CDR1 LNHNV, CDR2 YYDKDF (reference sequence). This CDR3 is 16 amino acids long. The CDR3 DNA follows: TGTGCCACCAGCAGAGATTTGCGAGAGAACACCGGGGAGCTGTTTTTT. Encoded protein: CATSRDLRENTGELFF.

The chain uses TRBV7-2 and TRBJ2-7; tentative D call: TRBD1 (6 bases). V was trimmed by 1 base and J by 4 bases, leaving 14 bases between them. Germline V gene data show CDR1 as SGHTA and CDR2 as FQGNSA. The CDR3 extends over 15 amino acids. CDR3 protein: CASSLVGTPAYEQYF. CDR3 in DNA: TGTGCCAGCAGCTTAGTCGGGACACCTGCTTACGAGCAGTACTTC.

This clone was counted only a few times. The genes are TRBV5-1 and TRBJ1-1, with a weak D call TRBD1 (5 bases). V dropped 0 bases and J dropped 4 bases, with 10 bases sitting between them. Germline V gene lookup returns CDR1 SGHRS and CDR2 YFSETQ. The CDR3 covers 14 residues. The CDR3 protein is CASSLAWGGTEAFF. CDR3 DNA: TGCGCCAGCAGCTTGGCCTGGGGGGGCACTGAAGCTTTCTTT.

The chain uses TRBV3-1 (or the pseudogene TRBV3-2) and TRBJ1-5, with D hard to call. V was shortened by 4 bases and J by 0 bases, with 7 bases between the two germline ends. CDR3 length: 14 residues. Germline V CDR1 and CDR2: LGHDT, YNNKEL (reference sequence). The CDR3 nucleotides read TGTGCCAGCAGCCTCGGTATTAGCAATCAGCCCCAGCATTTT. Translated: CASSLGISNQPQHF.

The V and J genes are TRBV5-1 and TRBJ1-2; 10 bases are a match to TRBD1. The CDR3 consists of 15 residues. Germline-derived CDR1 and CDR2 are SGHRS and YFSETQ. The V gene end was trimmed by 4 bases and the J gene end by 8 bases; junction bases not matched to a gene: 11. The CDR3 DNA follows: TGCGCCAGCAGCCTGGGGGGACAGGGGTCTCGGGGCTACACCTTC. As protein: CASSLGGQGSRGYTF.

This rearrangement joins TRBV5-1 to TRBJ2-1; D is unclear. The germline CDR1 and CDR2 sequences are SGHRS and YFSETQ. Trimming left V 0 bases short and J 2 bases short, with 12 bases between. There are 16 residues in the CDR3. CDR3 sequence: CASSLEGGDAYNEQFF. CDR3 nucleotides: TGCGCCAGCAGCTTGGAAGGCGGTGATGCCTACAATGAGCAGTTCTTC.

The J gene is TRBJ2-1, the V gene TRBV7-9, with 12 bases lining up with TRBD2. Looked up from germline, CDR1 is SEHNR and CDR2 is FQNEAQ (reference sequence). The CDR3 runs 15 residues. The V segment lost 7 bases and the J segment 9 bases; nucleotides outside the gene matches: 10. As DNA, the CDR3 is TGTGCCAGCACCCCGCCGACTAGCGGGAGTCCTGAGCAGTTCTTC. This sequence encodes CASTPPTSGSPEQFF.

The CDR3 loop is CASSFLPTRLAGSSGEQFF. The CDR3 region has the DNA TGCGCCAGCAGCTTTTTACCCACTAGACTAGCGGGAAGTTCAGGTGAGCAGTTCTTC. The chain uses TRBV5-1 and TRBJ2-1, with 11 bases lining up with TRBD2. Trimming removed 2 bases from V and 9 bases from J; junction bases left unmatched: 19. Germline V gene data show CDR1 as SGHRS and CDR2 as YFSETQ. The CDR3 has 19 amino acids. The full variable domain, completed using reference TRBV5-1 and TRBJ2-1, is KAGVTQTPRYLIKTRGQQVTLSCSPISGHRSVSWYQQTPGQGLQFLFEYFSETQRNKGNFPGRFSGRQFSNSRSEMNVSTLELGDSALYLCASSFLPTRLAGSSGEQFFGPGTRLTVL.

Comments on this clone: Other DNA sequences of this sample code for an identical CDR3. The J gene is TRBJ2-7, the V gene TRBV5-4; D gene ambiguous. The germline V and J ends were trimmed by 0 bases and 3 bases, with 4 bases remaining between them. CDR1 SGHNT and CDR2 YYREEE come from the germline V gene (reference sequence). The CDR3 length is 12 residues. CDR3 protein: CASSLDGYEQYF. The CDR3 nucleotides read TGTGCCAGCAGCTTGGACGGCTACGAGCAGTACTTC.

The V gene is TRBV25-1, the J gene TRBJ1-1; a weak D match, TRBD1 (5 bases). CDR3 length: 14 residues. The germline V gene encodes CDR1 MGHDK and CDR2 SYGVNS. Trimming removed 5 bases at V and 1 base at J, with 11 bases between. The CDR3 DNA reads as TGTGCCAGCAGTTCCCACAGGAGGAACACTGAAGCTTTCTTT. Translation: CASSSHRRNTEAFF.

The chain recombines TRBV29-1 with TRBJ2-1; maybe TRBD2 (6 bases). Trimming cost V 6 bases and J 7 bases, with 22 bases left between them. The germline gives CDR1 SQVTM, CDR2 ANQGSEA. The CDR3 is 15 residues long. The CDR3 DNA is TGCAGCGTGCAGCTTGTCGGGGGTTTGAGGAATGAGCAGTTCTTC. Translated: CSVQLVGGLRNEQFF.

This rearrangement joins TRBV5-1 to TRBJ2-7, with a possible D match to TRBD1 (6 bases). This CDR3 has 16 residues. Trimming pared 4 bases from V and 6 bases from J, leaving 23 bases between. Germline V gives CDR1 SGHRS, CDR2 YFSETQ. The CDR3 is CASSPRTTTGLGEQYF. CDR3 nucleotides: TGCGCCAGCAGCCCAAGGACCACGACAGGCTTGGGCGAGCAGTACTTC.

The chain combines TRBV3-1 (or the pseudogene TRBV3-2) with TRBJ2-7; 8 bases align to TRBD1. The germline CDR1 and CDR2 sequences are LGHDT and YNNKEL (reference sequence). V was clipped by 3 bases and J by 3 bases; unmatched bases: 7. CDR3 length equals 15 residues. CDR3 in DNA: TGTGCCAGCAGCCATGGACAGGGAGCTTTCTACGAGCAGTACTTC. The encoded protein is CASSHGQGAFYEQYF.

This chain's CDR3 is CASSLAKMILSEAFF. CDR3 coding DNA: TGCGCCAGCAGCTTGGCCAAGATGATCCTATCTGAAGCTTTCTTT. This chain links TRBV5-1 with TRBJ1-1; D call uncertain. V was trimmed by 0 bases and J by 6 bases, leaving 15 bases between them. Germline CDR1 and CDR2: SGHRS and YFSETQ. The CDR3 covers 15 residues.

This chain uses TRBV20-1 with TRBJ1-4; no clear D. V lost 1 base, J lost 7 bases, and 4 bases lay in between. Germline V gene data show CDR1 as DFQATT and CDR2 as SNEGSKA (reference sequence). The CDR3 has 11 amino acids. CDR3 loop: CSARAGEKLFF. The DNA for the CDR3 is TGCAGTGCTAGAGCCGGTGAAAAACTGTTTTTT.

The table lists this clone with a few counts. The V and J genes are TRBV9 and TRBJ1-4; 9 bases are shared with TRBD1. V lost 4 bases, J lost 7 bases, and 8 bases stayed unmatched. The CDR3 has 15 amino acids. CDR1 SGDLS and CDR2 YYNGEE come from the germline V gene. The CDR3 is CASSIAGTGIEKLFF. Here the CDR3 DNA reads TGTGCCAGCAGCATAGCCGGGACAGGGATTGAAAAACTGTTTTTT.

V gene TRBV7-2 combines with J gene TRBJ2-5, with a tentative D call TRBD2 (6 bases). CDR3 length equals 16 residues. V was pared by 3 bases and J by 2 bases, with 16 bases between. Germline V lookup: CDR1 SGHTA, CDR2 FQGNSA. This CDR3 reads CASSLGPTGEQETQYF. The DNA for the CDR3 is TGTGCCAGCAGCTTGGGGCCTACGGGGGAACAAGAGACCCAGTACTTC.